This T cell receptor beta chain emerged from a study of blood T cell repertoires in COVID-19. Study as a whole: The samples span acute and convalescent COVID-19 from the United States, Italy and Spain.

The CDR3 totals 11 residues. V gave up 6 bases and J gave up 4 bases, with 10 bases separating them. CDR1 DFQATT and CDR2 SNEGSKA come from the germline V gene (reference sequence). Authors' processing steps: Cell counts per sample came from amplifying reference gene primers. Data came from immunoSEQ multiplex PCR; TCRdb stores just in-frame clones and leaves some out. That table is the source of V, J and clone size, and D and trimming were worked out from the DNA. The sample holds approximately 72,000 clones, more than 75% seen once. The TCR comes from a woman aged 60-75 years with acute or convalescent COVID-19. Sequenced: peripheral blood. The chain links TRBV20-1 to TRBJ2-7; D possibly corresponds to TRBD2 (6 bases). The CDR3 sequence is CSAMAGYEQYF. The CDR3 nucleotides are TGCAGTGCCATGGCGGGATACGAGCAGTACTTC.